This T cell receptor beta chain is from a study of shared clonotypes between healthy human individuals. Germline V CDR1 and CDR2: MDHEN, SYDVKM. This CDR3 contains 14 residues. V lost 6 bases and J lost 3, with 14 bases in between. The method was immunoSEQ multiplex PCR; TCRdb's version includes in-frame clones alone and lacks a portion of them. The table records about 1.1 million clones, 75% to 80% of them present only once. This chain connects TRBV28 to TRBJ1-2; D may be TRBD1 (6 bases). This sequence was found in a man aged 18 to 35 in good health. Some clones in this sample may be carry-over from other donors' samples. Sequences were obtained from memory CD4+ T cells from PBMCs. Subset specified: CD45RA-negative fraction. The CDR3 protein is CASSKQGFDYGYTF. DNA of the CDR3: TGTGCCAGCAGCAAACAGGGTTTTGACTATGGCTACACCTTC.